A single sample is the source of the 7 T cell receptor beta chains below, sequenced in a study of T cell changes during pregnancy in multiple sclerosis. TCRdb's table, derived via immunoSEQ multiplex PCR, lists solely in-frame clones and lacks some. The data contain some 76,000 clones, nearly 95% of them seen just once; the ten biggest clones take up just under 0.3%. Sequencing used CD4+ T cells from peripheral blood mononuclear cells, obtained after pregnancy. The receptor set was obtained from a female donor with multiple sclerosis, enrolled in a pregnancy study.

This rearrangement joins TRBV11-2 to TRBJ2-7; 7 nucleotides line up with TRBD1. The CDR3 is made up of 16 amino acids. Germline CDR1 reads SGHAT; CDR2 reads FQNNGV. V dropped 5 bases and J dropped 6; count of bases not matched to a gene: 16. CDR3 nucleotide sequence: TGTGCCAGCAGCGTTGGTATTGGGACAGCTTTTTCCGAGCAGTACTTC. It specifies CASSVGIGTAFSEQYF.

This clone was detected only a few times. The rearrangement joins TRBV10-3 to TRBJ2-6; 7 bases fit TRBD1. Germline V CDR1 and CDR2: ENHRY, SYGVKD. Trimming cost V 10 bases and J 1 base; bases outside gene matches: 10. There are 16 residues in the CDR3. The CDR3 DNA reads as TGTGCCACGACTGGACAGGAAAGGTCTGGGGCCAACGTCCTGACTTTC. It yields the protein CATTGQERSGANVLTF.

J is TRBJ2-5 and V is TRBV9; a possible D gene is TRBD2 (7 bases). V was clipped by 1 base and J by 4 bases, with 14 bases between them. Germline CDR1 is SGDLS and CDR2 is YYNGEE. The CDR3 is made up of 15 amino acids. CDR3 sequence: CASSVFRGGGETQYF. Written as DNA, the CDR3 is TGTGCCAGCAGCGTATTCAGGGGCGGGGGAGAGACCCAGTACTTC.

The chain couples TRBV10-2 to TRBJ1-1; the match to TRBD1 covers 8 bases. This CDR3 has 16 residues. Germline V gene sequence: CDR1 WSHSY, CDR2 SAAADI. The J segment lost 0 bases and the V segment lost 5 bases, leaving 8 bases of the junction unmatched. In DNA, the CDR3 is TGCGCCAGCAGTATCTCAGGGGGCGACCTGAACACTGAAGCTTTCTTT. Protein product: CASSISGGDLNTEAFF.

In its sample, this clone was seen once. The chain combines TRBV10-3 with TRBJ2-5; TRBD2 matches at 9 bases. The CDR3 is made up of 15 amino acids. Germline loops: CDR1 ENHRY, CDR2 SYGVKD. The CDR3 spells CASRLAGGPGETQYF. In nucleotides, the CDR3 is TGTGCTTCCCGGTTGGCGGGGGGGCCGGGAGAGACCCAGTACTTC.

CDR3 sequence (DNA): TGTGCCAGCAGCTTTAGCGGCCAGTACAATGAGCAGTTCTTC. Translating gives CASSFSGQYNEQFF. This sequence joins TRBV7-6 and TRBJ2-1; D is possibly TRBD2 (6 bases). The V gene's germline CDR1 is SGHVS and CDR2 FNYEAQ. Trimming removed 3 bases from V and 4 bases from J, with 10 bases in between. The CDR3 is 14 amino acids.

The rearrangement uses TRBV7-9 and TRBJ1-1; D ambiguous. The CDR3 runs to 14 residues. Germline V CDR1 and CDR2: SEHNR, FQNEAQ (reference sequence). Trimming pared 5 bases from V and 4 bases from J, leaving 14 bases between. The CDR3: CASSLAREGTEAFF. CDR3 bases: TGTGCCAGCAGCCTGGCCCGGGAGGGCACTGAAGCTTTCTTT.